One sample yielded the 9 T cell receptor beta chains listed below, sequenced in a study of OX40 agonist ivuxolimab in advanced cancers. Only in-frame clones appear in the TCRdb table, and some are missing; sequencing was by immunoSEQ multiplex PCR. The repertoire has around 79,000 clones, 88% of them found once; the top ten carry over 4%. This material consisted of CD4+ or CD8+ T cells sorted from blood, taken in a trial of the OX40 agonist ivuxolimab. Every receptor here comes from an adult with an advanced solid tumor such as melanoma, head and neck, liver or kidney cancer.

CDR3 DNA: TGTGCCAGCAGCCAAGAACCTTTAGCGGGAGGGCCGACCGGGGAGCTGTTTTTT. It yields the protein CASSQEPLAGGPTGELFF. The chain has TRBV4-2 and TRBJ2-2, with 11 nucleotides matching TRBD2. CDR3 length: 18 residues. The germline CDR1 and CDR2 sequences are LGHNA and YNFKEQ. J was trimmed by 5 bases and V by 0 bases; bases with no gene match: 8.

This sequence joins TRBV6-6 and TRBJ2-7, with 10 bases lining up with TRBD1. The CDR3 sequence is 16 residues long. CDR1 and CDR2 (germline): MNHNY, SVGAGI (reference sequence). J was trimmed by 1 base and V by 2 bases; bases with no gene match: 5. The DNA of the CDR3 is TGTGCCAGCAGTTACGGACAGGGGGAAGAATCCTACGAGCAGTACTTC. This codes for CASSYGQGEESYEQYF.

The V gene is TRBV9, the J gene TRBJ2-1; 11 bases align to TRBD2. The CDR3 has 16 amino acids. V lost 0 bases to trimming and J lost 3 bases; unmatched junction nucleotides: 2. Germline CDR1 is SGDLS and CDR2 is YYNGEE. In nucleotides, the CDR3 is TGTGCCAGCAGCGTAGCGGGACTAGCGGTCTACAATGAGCAGTTCTTC. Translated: CASSVAGLAVYNEQFF.

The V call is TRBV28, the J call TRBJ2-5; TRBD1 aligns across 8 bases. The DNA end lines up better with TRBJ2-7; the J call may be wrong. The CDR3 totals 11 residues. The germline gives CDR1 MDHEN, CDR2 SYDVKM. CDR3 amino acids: CASRTGGEQYF. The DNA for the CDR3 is TGTGCCAGCAGAACAGGGGGCGAGCAGTACTTC.

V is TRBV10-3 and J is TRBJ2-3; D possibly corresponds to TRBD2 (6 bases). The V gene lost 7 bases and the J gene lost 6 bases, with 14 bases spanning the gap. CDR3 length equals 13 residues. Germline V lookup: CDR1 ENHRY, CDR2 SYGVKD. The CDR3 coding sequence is TGTGCCATCATGCGGGACCCTGCGGATACGCAGTATTTT. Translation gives CAIMRDPADTQYF.

In DNA, the CDR3 is TGTGCCAGTGTGAGTCGGGGGCTCACAGATACGCAGTATTTT. Amino acids: CASVSRGLTDTQYF. The chain is built from TRBV19 and TRBJ2-3; D is possibly TRBD1 or TRBD2 (6 bases each). Germline lookup yields CDR1 LNHDA and CDR2 SQIVND (reference sequence). This CDR3 contains 14 residues. Trimming pared 8 bases from V and 2 bases from J, leaving 14 bases between. Looking up the rest from reference TRBV19 and TRBJ2-3 gives the full variable domain: DGGITQSPKYLFRKEGQNVTLSCEQNLNHDAMYWYRQDPGQGLRLIYYSQIVNDFQKGDIAEGYSVSREKKESFPLTVTSAQKNPTAFYLCASVSRGLTDTQYFGPGTRLTVL.

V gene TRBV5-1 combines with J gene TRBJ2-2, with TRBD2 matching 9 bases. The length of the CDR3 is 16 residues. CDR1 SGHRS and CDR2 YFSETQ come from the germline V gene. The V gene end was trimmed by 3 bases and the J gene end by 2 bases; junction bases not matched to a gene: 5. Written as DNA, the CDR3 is TGCGCCAGCAGCTCTTCTAGCGGGATCAACACCGGGGAGCTGTTTTTT. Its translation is CASSSSSGINTGELFF.

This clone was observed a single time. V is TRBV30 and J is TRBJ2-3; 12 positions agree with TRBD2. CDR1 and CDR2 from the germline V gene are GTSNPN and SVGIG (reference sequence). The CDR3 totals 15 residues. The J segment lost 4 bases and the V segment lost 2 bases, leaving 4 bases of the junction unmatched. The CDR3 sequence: CAWSTLAGGADTQYF. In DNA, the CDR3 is TGTGCCTGGAGTACCCTAGCGGGAGGGGCAGATACGCAGTATTTT.

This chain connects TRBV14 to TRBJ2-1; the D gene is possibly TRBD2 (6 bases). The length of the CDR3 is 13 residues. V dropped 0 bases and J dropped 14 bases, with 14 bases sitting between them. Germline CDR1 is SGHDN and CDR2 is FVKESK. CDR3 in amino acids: CASSQDLAGQEFF. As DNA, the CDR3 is TGTGCCAGCAGCCAAGATCTTGCGGGGCAGGAGTTCTTC.